This T cell receptor (beta chain) was captured by sequencing in a study of cytomegalovirus exposure and HLA in healthy donors. Study results and limitations: Most TCR beta V segments were productive about 87% or about 30% of the time in an earlier analysis. Serostatus for CMV was the only available immune exposure information.

Notes on this clone: Its antigen is undetermined. Sequence at one end of the junction differs from germline and may be a read error.

Amplification used 60 Vbeta primers and 13 Jbeta primers. This table comes from immunoSEQ multiplex PCR, and its TCRdb copy is limited to in-frame clones, with some not included. Of around 160,000 clones listed, about 80% are singletons. The sequence was collected from a man in his fifties in good health and CMV-seropositive. Sequencing input: PBMCs.

The CDR3 spells CSSSSSYRGLSNQPQHF. CDR3 in DNA: TGTTCCAGCAGCTCCTCTTACAGGGGTCTTAGCAATCAGCCCCAGCATTTT. The chain combines TRBV7-9 with TRBJ1-5; TRBD1 aligns across 7 bases. The CDR3 has 17 amino acids. CDR1 is SEHNR and CDR2 is FQNEAQ in the germline V gene (reference sequence). Using reference TRBV7-9 and TRBJ1-5 for the parts outside the CDR3, the full variable domain is DTGVSQNPRHKITKRGQNVTFRCDPISEHNRLYWYRQTLGQGPEFLTYFQNEAQLEKSRLLSDRFSAERPKGSFSTLEIQRTEQGDSAMYLCSSSSSYRGLSNQPQHFGDGTRLSIL.